This TCR beta chain is drawn from a study of OX40 agonist ivuxolimab in advanced cancers. CDR1 SGHNT and CDR2 YYREEE come from the germline V gene (reference sequence). This CDR3 region has 14 residues. Trimming removed 0 bases at V and 7 bases at J, with 8 bases between. Assay: immunoSEQ multiplex PCR; the TCRdb copy retains only in-frame clones and omits some. The sample includes approximately 87,000 clones, about 90% of them seen just once. Study-level findings and limits: In the 0.1-3.0 mg/kg groups, partial responders showed among the lowest expansion.

Turning to this clone: Its specificity is unknown.

This receptor was obtained from an adult with an advanced solid tumor such as melanoma, head and neck, liver or kidney cancer. The chain is built from TRBV5-4 and TRBJ1-6; no reliable D call. This specimen was CD4+ or CD8+ T cells sorted from blood, taken in a trial of the OX40 agonist ivuxolimab. The CDR3 here is CASSLAGYNSPLHF. DNA of the CDR3: TGTGCCAGCAGCTTGGCGGGGTACAATTCACCCCTCCACTTT.